This T cell receptor (beta chain) originates from a study of blood T cell repertoires in COVID-19. The overall study: COVID-19 samples collected from the United States, Italy and Spain covered acute and convalescent phases.

TCRdb's table, derived via immunoSEQ multiplex PCR, lists solely in-frame clones and lacks some. The table includes nearly 80,000 clones, 90% detected once. This clone was seen more than once but under ten times. The material sequenced was peripheral blood. The TCR sequence derives from a woman aged 80 or older with acute or convalescent COVID-19.

In nucleotides, the CDR3 is TGTGCCACCAGCAGAGTTGCCAGGGCGAACACTGAAGCTTTCTTT. It is translated as CATSRVARANTEAFF. This sequence joins TRBV15 and TRBJ1-1, with D possibly matching TRBD1 (5 bases). CDR1 LNHNV and CDR2 YYDKDF come from the germline V gene (reference sequence). This CDR3 contains 15 residues. The V gene lost 1 base and the J gene lost 1 base, with 10 bases spanning the gap.